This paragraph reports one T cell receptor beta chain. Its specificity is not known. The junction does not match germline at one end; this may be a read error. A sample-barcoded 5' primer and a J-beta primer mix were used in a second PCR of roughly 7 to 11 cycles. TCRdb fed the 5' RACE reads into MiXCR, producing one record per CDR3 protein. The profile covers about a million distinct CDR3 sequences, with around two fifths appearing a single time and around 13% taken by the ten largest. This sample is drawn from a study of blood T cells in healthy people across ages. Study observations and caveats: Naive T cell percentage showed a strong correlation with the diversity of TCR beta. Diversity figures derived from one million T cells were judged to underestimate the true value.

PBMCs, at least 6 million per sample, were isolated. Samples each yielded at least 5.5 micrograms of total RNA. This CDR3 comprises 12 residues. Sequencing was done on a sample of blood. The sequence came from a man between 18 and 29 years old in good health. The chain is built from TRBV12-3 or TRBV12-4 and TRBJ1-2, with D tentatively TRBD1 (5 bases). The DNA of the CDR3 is TGTACCAGCACCCCTGGGGGGTACGGCTACACCTTC. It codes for CTSTPGGYGYTF.